This passage covers 8 T cell receptor beta chains from one sample sequenced in a study of T-cell memory formation after mild COVID-19. TCRdb re-called the 5' RACE reads with MiXCR, one entry per CDR3 protein. The sample consists of over 120,000 distinct CDR3 sequences, 5.5% to 7% of them appearing once. Sequenced sample: PBMCs or a T cell subset sorted from them (not recorded which). The receptor source for this set is an adult woman who had mild COVID-19 (a few samples of this study predate the infection). Cell type and time point are not known.

This clonotype appeared a few times. The rearrangement uses TRBV12-3 or TRBV12-4 and TRBJ1-5; weak D call: TRBD1 (6 bases). CDR3 length: 14 amino acids. Trimming took off 6 bases at V and 7 bases at J, with 16 bases between the two ends. CDR3 DNA: TGTGCCAGCAGCCAATGGGGGGGCGGGCAGCCCCAGCATTTT. Its protein product is CASSQWGGGQPQHF.

The chain has TRBV4-2 and TRBJ2-7; 9 bases are a match to TRBD2. The CDR3 is 14 residues long. V shed 1 base and J 10 bases; nucleotides not matched to a gene: 8. Germline V gene lookup returns CDR1 LGHNA and CDR2 YNFKEQ. The CDR3 sequence: CASSQGVAGALQYF. For the CDR3, the DNA is TGTGCCAGCAGCCAAGGGGTAGCGGGGGCCCTTCAGTACTTC.

This clonotype showed up many times. V and J are TRBV20-1 and TRBJ1-1; 8 bases line up with TRBD1. CDR1 and CDR2 from the germline V gene are DFQATT and SNEGSKA (reference sequence). The ends lost 6 bases at V and 2 bases at J; junction bases unmatched: 5. The CDR3 is made up of 13 amino acids. The CDR3 DNA reads TGCAGTGCGCCTGGACAGGGTAACACTGAAGCTTTCTTT. Translated: CSAPGQGNTEAFF.

This clonotype was observed many times. V is TRBV7-9 and J is TRBJ1-2, with no clear D. This CDR3 is built from 16 residues. V lost 3 bases, J lost 4 bases, and 18 bases lay in between. Germline V lookup: CDR1 SEHNR, CDR2 FQNEAQ (reference sequence). CDR3 amino acids: CASSLTSSQTGYGYTF. DNA of the CDR3: TGTGCCAGCAGCTTGACATCAAGCCAGACTGGCTATGGCTACACCTTC.

This clonotype was detected ten times or more. The rearrangement uses TRBV7-3 and TRBJ1-4, with TRBD1 matching 10 bases. CDR3 length: 16 residues. Germline V gene data show CDR1 as SGHTA and CDR2 as FQGTGA. After removal of 5 bases from V and 3 bases from J, the junction contained 6 bases not matched to a gene. CDR3 sequence: CASSPDRGGSNEKLFF. DNA for the CDR3: TGTGCCAGCAGCCCGGACAGGGGGGGGTCTAATGAAAAACTGTTTTTT.

Many counts were recorded for this clonotype. The chain couples TRBV12-3 or TRBV12-4 to TRBJ2-1, with 12 bases aligning to TRBD2. Trimming cost V 1 base and J 8 bases; bases outside gene matches: 0. The CDR3 sequence is 14 residues long. The CDR3 bases are TGTGCCAGCAGTTTAGGGACTAGCGGGGATGAGCAGTTCTTC. As protein: CASSLGTSGDEQFF.

This rearrangement joins TRBV12-3 or TRBV12-4 to TRBJ1-5, with TRBD1 identical over 7 bases. The CDR3 spans 15 residues. Losses at the gene ends were 6 bases for V and 3 bases for J; bases not matched to a gene: 8. The CDR3 here is CASRRSGQPNQPQHF. DNA for the CDR3: TGTGCCAGCAGGCGCTCGGGACAGCCCAATCAGCCCCAGCATTTT.

This clonotype was counted a few times. The V and J genes are TRBV20-1 and TRBJ2-7, with 7 positions matching TRBD1. V lost 2 bases, J lost 2 bases, and 3 bases stayed unmatched. There are 13 residues in the CDR3. Per the germline V gene, CDR1 is DFQATT and CDR2 is SNEGSKA (reference sequence). For the CDR3, the DNA is TGCAGTGCTAGACCCCAGGGGGCCTACGAGCAGTACTTC. Translated: CSARPQGAYEQYF.